The clone carrying this T cell receptor (beta chain) was counted ten times or more. Its antigen is not identified. TCRbeta libraries were built with three rounds of nested PCR, modified from ARM-PCR. TCRdb re-analysed the multiplex PCR reads in MiXCR, keeping a single row per CDR3 protein. The sample holds about 44,000 distinct CDR3 sequences, 64% seen once. The data derive from a study of tumor and adjacent non-tumor tissue in lung cancer. Study-level background: The patients, 10 men and 5 women, were roughly 30 to 80 with stage I to III disease. Each sample yielded 4 million to 5 million productive TCRbeta reads on average. Study-level results: Shorter survival was associated with higher TCR diversity in tumors.

This sample's RNA came from whole unsorted tissue. This non-tumor lung sample came from over 3 cm beyond the tumor edge. The receptor was derived from a woman in her sixties or seventies with non-small cell lung cancer. The sequenced sample consisted of distant non-tumor lung tissue.

The CDR3 reads CSARDGHELQPQHF. CDR3 nucleotide sequence: TGCAGTGCTAGAGATGGCCATGAATTACAGCCCCAGCATTTT. The chain links TRBV20-1 to TRBJ1-5; D gene uncertain. This CDR3 region has 14 residues. Trimming took off 0 bases at V and 7 bases at J, with 13 bases between the two ends. Germline lookup yields CDR1 DFQATT and CDR2 SNEGSKA (reference sequence).